This T cell receptor (beta chain) is drawn from a study of graft-versus-host responses after intestinal transplantation (dated by TCRdb to about 2021). Background on the whole study: The transplants that recipients got were multivisceral, liver-intestinal, or isolated intestinal. Anti-thymocyte globulin induction was given to all recipients, followed by maintenance tacrolimus and steroids for 2 to 4 years. Bulk TCR-beta CDR3 sequencing was used to track graft-versus-host and host-versus-graft alloreactive T cell clones in the graft, circulation and bone marrow after intestinal transplantation. Alloreactive clones were identified by sequencing pre-transplant mixed lymphocyte reaction products and comparing them with unstimulated pre-transplant donor and recipient T cells. The cohort enrolled 24 intestinal transplant recipients, one of whom was a retransplant, and a few patients without pretransplant specimens were excluded. Donor T cell macrochimerism was defined as a peak of at least 4% donor T cells among recipient peripheral blood mononuclear cells. Rather than being sequenced by the commercial service, samples from a few later patients were sequenced in-house on an Illumina MiSeq and processed with MiXCR. Results the study describes overall, beyond this receptor: Early after transplant, declines in HvG clones were associated with peak levels of circulating GvH clones. GvH clones were detected in recipient bone marrow, and some appeared earlier in ileal mucosa or blood, consistent with an intestinal mucosal origin. The conclusions were limited by the relatively low number and heterogeneity of the intestinal transplant patients. In the allografts of patients with donor T cell macrochimerism, GvH to HvG T cell clonal ratios were high.

Library construction relied on the immunoSEQ multiplex PCR assay. For most patients, genomic DNA was isolated with the Qiagen DNeasy Blood and Tissue Kit and sent frozen to Adaptive Biotechnologies for TCR sequencing. High-throughput TCR-beta CDR3 sequencing of genomic DNA from most patients was performed by Adaptive Biotechnologies. In the authors' own workflow: TCR sequencing data for 15 to 20 patients were retrieved from Adaptive's ImmunoSEQ software; a few other patients were processed with MiXCR and VDJtools. To correct CD4 versus CD8 sorting errors, any sequence found in both subsets at a frequency ratio below 5:1 was removed. CDR3 nucleotide sequences shared between donor and recipient were removed because their origin could not be assigned. Alloreactive clones required at least 2-fold expansion over unstimulated cells and minimum CFSE-low frequency of 0.002% (template counts) or 0.001% (read counts). Mappable clones were those detected in sequenced pre-transplant spleen, lymph node, or MLR CFSE-low populations of the donor or recipient. The cumulative frequency of alloreactive clones was calculated as a percentage of all sequences, weighted by copy number. This is the immuneACCESS table as TCRdb keeps it, with only in-frame sequences that have V and J called. A part of the clones is gone; compared with another copy, unresolved V genes explain less than half, and the rest is unexplained. D and trimming were read from the DNA, whereas the V and J calls and clone size are those reported in that table. This sample comprises some 87,000 clones, roughly 91% of them detected only once. The ten most abundant clones make up 1.1% of the sample.

Comment on this clone: What this receptor recognizes is not known. No qualities accompany the bases; no much larger clone lies one base away.

The time point label on this specimen signifies: cells obtained before transplantation from donor or recipient. CD3+CD4+ and CD3+CD8+ populations were FACS-sorted from unstimulated pre-transplant donor and recipient cells taken from spleen or lymph nodes. Counted from cysteine to phenylalanine, this CDR3 has 16 amino acids. The entry retains the CDR3 DNA only, 48 bases that are in frame from base 1. V lost 0 bases and J lost 4 bases; the stretch between them is 16 bases long. For CDR1 and CDR2, the germline V gene lists SGHDT and YYEEEE. The sample here was unstimulated CD8+ T cells sorted from spleen or lymph node cells, taken before transplant. The chain couples TRBV5-6 to TRBJ1-2; the D gene lacks a confident call. This clonotype originated in a human donor who was the organ donor for an intestinal transplant. The nucleotide sequence is TGTGCCAGCAGCTTGGGAGACGGAGAAGGAGGCTATGGCTACACCTTC. Its product reads: CASSLGDGEGGYGYTF.